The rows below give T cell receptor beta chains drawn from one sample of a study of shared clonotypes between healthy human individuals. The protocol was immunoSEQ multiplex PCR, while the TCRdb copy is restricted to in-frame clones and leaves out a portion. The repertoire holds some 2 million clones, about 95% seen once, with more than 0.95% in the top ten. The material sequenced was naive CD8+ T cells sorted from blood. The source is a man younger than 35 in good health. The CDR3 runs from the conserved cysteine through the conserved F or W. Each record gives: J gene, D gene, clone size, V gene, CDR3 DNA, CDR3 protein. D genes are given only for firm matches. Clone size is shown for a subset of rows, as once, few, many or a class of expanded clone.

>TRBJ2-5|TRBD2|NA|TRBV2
TGTGCCAGCAGTGTGGGGTGGCTAGCGGGGGTCGAAGAGACCCAGTACTTC
CASSVGWLAGVEETQYF
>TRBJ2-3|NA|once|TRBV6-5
TGTGCCAGCAGTTATCGGGACGGTACGCAGTATTTT
CASSYRDGTQYF
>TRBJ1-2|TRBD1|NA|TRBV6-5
TGTGCCAGCAGCCAGGACAGGGGAAGTGGCTACACCTTC
CASSQDRGSGYTF
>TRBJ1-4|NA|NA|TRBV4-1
TGCGCCAGCAGCCAAGTACAGGGAGACGAAAAACTGTTTTTT
CASSQVQGDEKLFF
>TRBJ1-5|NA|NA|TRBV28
TGTGCCAGCAGTTCCCCGTTAGGAGGAAGGGGCTATAGCAATCAGCCCCAGCATTTT
CASSSPLGGRGYSNQPQHF
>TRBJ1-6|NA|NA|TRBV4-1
TGCGCCAGCAGCCAACAACCGGGACACGGAAATTCACCCCTCCACTTT
CASSQQPGHGNSPLHF
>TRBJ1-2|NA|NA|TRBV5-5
TGTGCCAGCAGCTTGGCCACCGCCGATGATGGCTACACCTTC
CASSLATADDGYTF
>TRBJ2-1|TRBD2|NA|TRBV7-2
TGTGCCAGCAGCTCTCTAGCGGGAGGGCCCTACAATGAGCAGTTCTTC
CASSSLAGGPYNEQFF
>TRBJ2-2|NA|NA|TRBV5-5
TGTGCCAGCAGCTTCTGGACAGACTTAAACACCGGGGAGCTGTTTTTT
CASSFWTDLNTGELFF
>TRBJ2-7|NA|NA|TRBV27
TGTGCCAGCAGCGCGACAGGCCCTACCTACGAGCAGTACTTC
CASSATGPTYEQYF
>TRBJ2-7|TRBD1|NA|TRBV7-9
TGTGCCAGCAGCTTAACTATGACAGGGGGCCTCGATGAGCAGTACTTC
CASSLTMTGGLDEQYF
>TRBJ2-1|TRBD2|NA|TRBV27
TGTGCCAGCAGTTTGAGCGGGAGGGCCGAGCAGTTCTTC
CASSLSGRAEQFF
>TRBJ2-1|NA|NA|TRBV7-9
TGTGCCAGCAGCTTAGGGGCAGGCACCTACAATGAGCAGTTCTTC
CASSLGAGTYNEQFF
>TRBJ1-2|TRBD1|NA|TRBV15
TGTGCCACCAGCAGAGATCGGGGACAGTTGAACTATGGCTACACCTTC
CATSRDRGQLNYGYTF
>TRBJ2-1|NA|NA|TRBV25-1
TGTGCCAAGAGGAGCGGAGGGTGCAATGAGCAGTTCTTC
CAKRSGGCNEQFF
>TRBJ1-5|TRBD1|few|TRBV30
TGTGCCTGGAGCTCGGGACAGGTCAATCAGCCCCAGCATTTT
CAWSSGQVNQPQHF
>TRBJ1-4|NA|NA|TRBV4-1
TGCGCCAGCAGCCAAGTGTTTCAGGCTGAAAAACTGTTTTTT
CASSQVFQAEKLFF
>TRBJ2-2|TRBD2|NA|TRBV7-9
TGTGCCAGCAGCTCCTATAGCGGGAGGGATAACACCGGGGAGCTGTTTTTT
CASSSYSGRDNTGELFF
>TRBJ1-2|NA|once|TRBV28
TGTGCCAGCAGTTACGGGACTGTGGGCTATGGCTACACCTTC
CASSYGTVGYGYTF
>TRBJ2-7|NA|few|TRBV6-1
TGTGCCAGCAGTGAACAGGCCCTCGGTGAGCAGTACTTC
CASSEQALGEQYF
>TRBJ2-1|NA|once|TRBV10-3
TGTGCCATCAGTGTCCCCCTGGGGGCCTACAATGAGCAGTTCTTC
CAISVPLGAYNEQFF
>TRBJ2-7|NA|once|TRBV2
TGTGCCACCCAACTAGAGACGGGCTTCGAGCAGTACTTC
CATQLETGFEQYF
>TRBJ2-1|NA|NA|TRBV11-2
TGTGCCAGCAGCTTGAATCAATACAATGAGCAGTTCTTC
CASSLNQYNEQFF
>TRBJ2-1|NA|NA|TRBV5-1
TGCGCCAGCAGCCCATTGGGTCATGCCGGGGATGAGCAGTTCTTC
CASSPLGHAGDEQFF
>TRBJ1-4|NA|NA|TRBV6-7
TGTGCCAGCAGCACCGAACTCCGACAGAACGATGAAAAACTGTTTTTT
CASSTELRQNDEKLFF
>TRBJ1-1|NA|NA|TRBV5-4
TGTGCCAGCAGCTTGGGGGGCCGGGGAATATCTGAAGCTTTCTTT
CASSLGGRGISEAFF
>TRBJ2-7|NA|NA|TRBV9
TGTGCCAGCAGCGTCAGAGGGGGAAGCTCCTACGAGCAGTACTTC
CASSVRGGSSYEQYF
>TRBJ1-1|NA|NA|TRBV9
TGTGCCAGCAGCGTAGGGTGGGACATCGGCACTGAAGCTTTCTTT
CASSVGWDIGTEAFF
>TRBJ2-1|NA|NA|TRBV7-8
TGTGCCAGCAGCCTGCTAGGGAGCTCCTACAATGAGCAGTTCTTC
CASSLLGSSYNEQFF
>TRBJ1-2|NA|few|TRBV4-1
TGCGCCAGCAGTCCGAGGGTAGGGGGGGACTATGGCTACACCTTC
CASSPRVGGDYGYTF
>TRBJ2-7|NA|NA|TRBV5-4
TGTGCCAGCAGCTTGGACCGGGACGACGAGCAGTACTTC
CASSLDRDDEQYF
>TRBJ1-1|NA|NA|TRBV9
TGTGCCAGCAGCGTGGTGGCAGGGATGAACACTGAAGCTTTCTTT
CASSVVAGMNTEAFF
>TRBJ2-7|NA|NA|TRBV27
TGTGCCAGCAGTTTAAGCCCGGGGAATTCCTACGAGCAGTACTTC
CASSLSPGNSYEQYF
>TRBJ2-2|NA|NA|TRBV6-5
TGTGCCAGCAGTCAGGGGACCGGGGAGCTGTTTTTT
CASSQGTGELFF
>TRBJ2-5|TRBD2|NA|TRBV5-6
TGTGCCAGCAGCGAGGGACTAGCGGTTCAAGAGACCCAGTACTTC
CASSEGLAVQETQYF
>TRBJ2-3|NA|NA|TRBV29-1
TGCAGCGTTGTAGGCAGGGGGGGCACAGATACGCAGTATTTT
CSVVGRGGTDTQYF
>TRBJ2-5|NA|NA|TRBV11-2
TGTGCCAGCAGCTTAATCGGCGATGAGACCCAGTACTTC
CASSLIGDETQYF
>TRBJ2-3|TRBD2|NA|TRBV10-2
TGCGCCAGCTCGTTTTTCCTAGCGGCAGATACGCAGTATTTT
CASSFFLAADTQYF
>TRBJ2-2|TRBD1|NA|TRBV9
TGTGCCAGCAGCGTAGCTACGACAGGGGGCGATTGGGACACCGGGGAGCTGTTTTTT
CASSVATTGGDWDTGELFF
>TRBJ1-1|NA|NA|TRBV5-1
TGCGCCAGCAGCCCAGAAAGGAGTGAAGCTTTCTTT
CASSPERSEAFF
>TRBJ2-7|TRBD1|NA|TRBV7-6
TGTGCCAGCAGCGCGACAGGGTTCGAGCAGTACTTC
CASSATGFEQYF
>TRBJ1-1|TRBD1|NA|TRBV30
TGTGCCTGGAGTGCGACAGGGTTGAACACTGAAGCTTTCTTT
CAWSATGLNTEAFF
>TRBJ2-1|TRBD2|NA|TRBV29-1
TGCAGCGTTGAAGACAGCGGGACGTACAATGAGCAGTTCTTC
CSVEDSGTYNEQFF
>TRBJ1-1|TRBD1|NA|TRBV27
TGTGCCAGCAGTTTGGACAGGGGGCTGACTGAAGCTTTCTTT
CASSLDRGLTEAFF
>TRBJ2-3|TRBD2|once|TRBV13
TGTGCCAGCAGCTTACGAGGCGGGAGCCGCACAGATACGCAGTATTTT
CASSLRGGSRTDTQYF
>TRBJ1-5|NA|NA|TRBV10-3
TGTGCCATCAGTGAGTCAGGGATCGGGGGGCTAAGTCAGCCCCAGCATTTT
CAISESGIGGLSQPQHF
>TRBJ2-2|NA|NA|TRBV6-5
TGTGCCAGCAGCGGGACAACGTCGAACACCGGGGAGCTGTTTTTT
CASSGTTSNTGELFF
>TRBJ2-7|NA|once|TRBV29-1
TGCAGCGTTCCCGGGGTGGGCGAGCAGTACTTC
CSVPGVGEQYF
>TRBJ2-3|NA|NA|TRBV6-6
TGTGCCAGCAGTTACTATTGGGCCGGGGGCACAGATACGCAGTATTTT
CASSYYWAGGTDTQYF
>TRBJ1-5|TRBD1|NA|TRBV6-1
TGTGCCAGCAGTGAAGAGGTAACCAGGGGGGGCAATCAGCCCCAGCATTTT
CASSEEVTRGGNQPQHF
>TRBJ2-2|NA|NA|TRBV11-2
TGTGCCAGCAGCTTAGCCAGCCCATCGTGGACCGGGGAGCTGTTTTTT
CASSLASPSWTGELFF
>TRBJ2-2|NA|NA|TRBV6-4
TGTGCCAGCAGTGAGATCCTTGACGGGGAGCTGTTTTTT
CASSEILDGELFF
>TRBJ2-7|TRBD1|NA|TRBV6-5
TGTACCAGCAGCCTCCTCCGACAGGGGACTTACGAGCAGTACTTC
CTSSLLRQGTYEQYF
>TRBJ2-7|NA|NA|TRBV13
TGTGCCAGCAGCCTCGGCCCGGAAGTCGAGCAGTACTTC
CASSLGPEVEQYF
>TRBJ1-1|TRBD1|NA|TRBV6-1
TGTGCCAGCAGCCCGACAGGGCTGGACACTGAAGCTTTCTTT
CASSPTGLDTEAFF
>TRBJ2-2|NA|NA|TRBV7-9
TGTGCCAGCAGCCCGACACCCGGGACCACCGGGGAGCTGTTTTTT
CASSPTPGTTGELFF
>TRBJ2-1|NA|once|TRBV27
TGTGCCAGCAGTTTATCGGGCAACTACTACAATGAGCAGTTCTTC
CASSLSGNYYNEQFF
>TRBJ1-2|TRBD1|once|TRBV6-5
TGTGCCAGCAGTCTCGGACAGGGGGGAGGTGGCTACACCTTC
CASSLGQGGGGYTF